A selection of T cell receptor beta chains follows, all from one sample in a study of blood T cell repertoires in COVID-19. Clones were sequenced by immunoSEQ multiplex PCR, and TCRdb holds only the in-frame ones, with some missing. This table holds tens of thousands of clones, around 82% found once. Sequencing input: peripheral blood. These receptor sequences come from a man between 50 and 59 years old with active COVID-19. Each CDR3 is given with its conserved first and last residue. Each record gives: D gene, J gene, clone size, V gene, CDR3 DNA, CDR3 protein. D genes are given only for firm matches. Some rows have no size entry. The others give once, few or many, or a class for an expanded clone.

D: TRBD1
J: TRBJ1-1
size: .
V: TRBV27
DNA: TGTGCCAGCAGTACACTCAGACAGGGGGCGAACACTGAAGCTTTCTTT
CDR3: CASSTLRQGANTEAFF

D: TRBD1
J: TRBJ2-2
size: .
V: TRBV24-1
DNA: TGTGCCACCAGTAGAGGAACAGGGGGGACCACCGGGGAGCTGTTTTTT
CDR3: CATSRGTGGTTGELFF

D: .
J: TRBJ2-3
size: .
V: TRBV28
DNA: TGTGCCAGCAGGCACCAAGTGGGAGAGGGCACAGATACGCAGTATTTT
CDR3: CASRHQVGEGTDTQYF

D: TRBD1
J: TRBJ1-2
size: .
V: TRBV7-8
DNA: TGTGCCAGCAGCTTAACAGGGGCTAGAACTAACTATGGCTACACCTTC
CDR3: CASSLTGARTNYGYTF

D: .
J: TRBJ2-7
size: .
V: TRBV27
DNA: TGTGCCGCCCGAGGGGGTCTCAGCGGTGGTGAGCAGTACTTC
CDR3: CAARGGLSGGEQYF

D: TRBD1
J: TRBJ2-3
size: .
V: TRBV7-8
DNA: TGTGCCAGCAGCTTAGTAAGGGGGCAAAGCACAGATACGCAGTATTTT
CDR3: CASSLVRGQSTDTQYF

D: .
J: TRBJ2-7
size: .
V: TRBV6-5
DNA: TGTGCCAGCAGTTACTCCCCTGCGGCCGCCTACGAGCAGTACTTC
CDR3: CASSYSPAAAYEQYF

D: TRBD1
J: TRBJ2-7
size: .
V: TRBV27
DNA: TGTGCCAGCAGTTGGGGACAGGGCTCCTACGAGCAGTACTTC
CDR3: CASSWGQGSYEQYF

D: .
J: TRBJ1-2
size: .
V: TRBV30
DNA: TGTGCCTGGAGTGTAGAGTCTAACTATGGCTACACCTTC
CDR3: CAWSVESNYGYTF

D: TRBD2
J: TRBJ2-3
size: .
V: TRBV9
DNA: TGTGCCAGCAGCGTAGTGCGGGGCGGGGGGACAGATACGCAGTATTTT
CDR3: CASSVVRGGGTDTQYF

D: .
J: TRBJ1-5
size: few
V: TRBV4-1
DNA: TGCGCCAGCAGCTTGACAGCGCGTGAGCCCCAGCATTTT
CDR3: CASSLTAREPQHF

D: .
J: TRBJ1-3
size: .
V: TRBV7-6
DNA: TGTGCCAGCAGCTTAGCGGGTCAGGGTTTAGGAGGAAACACCATATATTTT
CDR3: CASSLAGQGLGGNTIYF

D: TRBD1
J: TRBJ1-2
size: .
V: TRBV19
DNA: TGTGCCAGTAGTATAGGGCAGGGGGCGCTGGGCTATGGCTACACCTTC
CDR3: CASSIGQGALGYGYTF

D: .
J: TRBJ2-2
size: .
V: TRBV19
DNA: TGTGCCAGTAGTATGGACGGACTGGGGAACACCGGGGAGCTGTTTTTT
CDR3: CASSMDGLGNTGELFF

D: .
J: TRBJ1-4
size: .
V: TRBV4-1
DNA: TGCGCCAGCAGCCAAGGACAGTCTAATGAAAAACTGTTTTTT
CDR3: CASSQGQSNEKLFF

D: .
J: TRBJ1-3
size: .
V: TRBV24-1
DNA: TGTGCCACCAGTGATCCGAACGGAGACACCATATATTTT
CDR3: CATSDPNGDTIYF

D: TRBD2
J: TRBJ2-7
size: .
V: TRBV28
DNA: TGTGCCAGCAGTTCGCCCGCCGGCCTAGCGGGAAAGGACGAGCAGTACTTC
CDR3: CASSSPAGLAGKDEQYF

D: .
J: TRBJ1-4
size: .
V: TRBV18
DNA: TGTGCCAGCTCACCAGGAGAGCCTGAAAAACTGTTTTTT
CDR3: CASSPGEPEKLFF

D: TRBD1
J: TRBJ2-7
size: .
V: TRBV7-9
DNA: TGTGCCAGCAGCTTGCGGACAGGGGGCTCCTACGAGCAGTACTTC
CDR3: CASSLRTGGSYEQYF

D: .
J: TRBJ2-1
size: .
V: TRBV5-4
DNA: TGTGCCAGCAGCTTGGGTGGGAGGGGGGAACTTGAGCAGTTCTTC
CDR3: CASSLGGRGELEQFF

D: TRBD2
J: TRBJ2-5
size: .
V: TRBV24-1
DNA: TGTGCCACCAGTGAGCGGACTAGCGGGAGGACACAAGAGACCCAGTACTTC
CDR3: CATSERTSGRTQETQYF

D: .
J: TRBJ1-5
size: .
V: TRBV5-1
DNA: TGCGCCAGCAGCTTGGAGGCGGGGGAGGGCAATCAGCCCCAGCATTTT
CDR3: CASSLEAGEGNQPQHF

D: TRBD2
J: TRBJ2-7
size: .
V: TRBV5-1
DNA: TGCGCCAGCAGCTTTTTGGGAGGGACTAACGACGAGCAGTACTTC
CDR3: CASSFLGGTNDEQYF

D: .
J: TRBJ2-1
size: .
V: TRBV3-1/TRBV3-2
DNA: TGTGCCAGCAGCCTCGGACCCTCGGGGGATGAGCAGTTCTTC
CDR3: CASSLGPSGDEQFF

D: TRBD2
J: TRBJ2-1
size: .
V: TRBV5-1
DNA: TGCGCCAGCAGCTTTGGTAGCCTAGCGGGGAACAATGAGCAGTTCTTC
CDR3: CASSFGSLAGNNEQFF

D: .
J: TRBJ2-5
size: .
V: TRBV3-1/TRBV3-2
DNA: TGTGCCAGCAGCTGGGCCCTGTTAGACAAAGAGACCCAGTACTTC
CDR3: CASSWALLDKETQYF

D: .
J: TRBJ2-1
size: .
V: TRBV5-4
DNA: TGTGCCAGCAGCTTAGACTTTAATGAGCAGTTCTTC
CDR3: CASSLDFNEQFF

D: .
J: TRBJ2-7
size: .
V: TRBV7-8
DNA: TGTGCCAGCAGCCCCGGCAGGTTCTCCTACGAGCAGTACTTC
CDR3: CASSPGRFSYEQYF

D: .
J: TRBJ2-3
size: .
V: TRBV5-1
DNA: TGCGCCAGCAGCTTGGAAACGGGGGGCACAGATACGCAGTATTTT
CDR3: CASSLETGGTDTQYF

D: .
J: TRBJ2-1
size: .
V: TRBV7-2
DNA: TGTGCCAGCAGCTTAGCCCCGGGGACTTGGGAGCAGTTCTTC
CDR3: CASSLAPGTWEQFF

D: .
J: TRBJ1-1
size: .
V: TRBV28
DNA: TGTGCCAGCAGAGAAGCGGACAGATCGAACACTGAAGCTTTCTTT
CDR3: CASREADRSNTEAFF

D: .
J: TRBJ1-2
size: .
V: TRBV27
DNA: TGTGCCAGCAGTTTATACCCAGGAAACTATGGCTACACCTTC
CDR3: CASSLYPGNYGYTF

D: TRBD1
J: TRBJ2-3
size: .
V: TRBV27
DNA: TGTGCCAGCACCGAGGACAGGGCTACAGATACGCAGTATTTT
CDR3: CASTEDRATDTQYF

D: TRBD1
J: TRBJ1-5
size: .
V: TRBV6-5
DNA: TGTGCCAGCAGCAAGGACAGGGGAGAGAATCAGCCCCAGCATTTT
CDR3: CASSKDRGENQPQHF

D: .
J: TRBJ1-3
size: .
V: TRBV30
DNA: TGTGCCTGGAGTGGGGGGGGATACTCTGGAAACACCATATATTTT
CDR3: CAWSGGGYSGNTIYF

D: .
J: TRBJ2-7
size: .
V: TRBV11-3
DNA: TGTGCCAGCAGCCTACCGGCCTTTCGGGGAAGACGCTACGAGCAGTACTTC
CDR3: CASSLPAFRGRRYEQYF